Shown below are 21 T cell receptor beta chains from a single sample sequenced in a study of T cell responses to AZD1222 COVID-19 vaccine. Assay used: immunoSEQ multiplex PCR; TCRdb lists only in-frame clones, some missing. The table has some 120,000 clones, around 92% seen once. Source: peripheral blood, taken on day 0 of AZD1222 vaccination. These receptors were obtained from an adult in good health.

The genes are TRBV2 and TRBJ2-3, with 8 bases that match TRBD2. The CDR3 covers 15 residues. In germline, CDR1 is SNHLY, CDR2 FYNNEI. Unmatched junction bases numbered 5, after V lost 4 bases and J lost 2 bases. The CDR3 sequence is CASSAQLAVTDTQYF. Written as DNA, the CDR3 is TGTGCCAGCAGTGCCCAACTAGCGGTCACAGATACGCAGTATTTT.

This clone was seen once. The chain has TRBV7-3 and TRBJ2-1; TRBD2 aligns across 12 bases. Germline lookup yields CDR1 SGHTA and CDR2 FQGTGA. After removal of 4 bases from V and 8 bases from J, the junction contained 3 bases not matched to a gene. CDR3 length: 14 residues. CDR3 in DNA: TGTGCCAGCAGCTCTCTAGCGGGAGGGGATGAGCAGTTCTTC. It is translated as CASSSLAGGDEQFF.

The CDR3 loop is CASSRGQGRQPQHF. CDR3 bases: TGTGCCAGCAGTCGTGGACAGGGCCGGCAGCCCCAGCATTTT. V usage is TRBV6-2 or TRBV6-3 and J usage is TRBJ1-5; TRBD1 aligns across 8 bases. Per the germline V gene, CDR1 is MNHEY and CDR2 is SVGEGT. The V and J ends lost 5 bases and 7 bases, in that order; junction bases with no gene match: 7. This CDR3 comprises 14 residues.

The chain is built from TRBV19 and TRBJ1-3; D unresolved. V gave up 5 bases and J gave up 3 bases, with 14 bases separating them. CDR3 length equals 15 residues. The germline V gene has CDR1 LNHDA and CDR2 SQIVND (reference sequence). This CDR3 is CASSSIPSFGNTIYF. The CDR3 region has the DNA TGTGCCAGTAGTTCCATTCCCTCTTTTGGAAACACCATATATTTT.

The rearrangement uses TRBV4-2 and TRBJ2-1; 9 nucleotides align to TRBD1. J lost 2 bases, V lost 4 bases, and 9 bases had no gene match. CDR3 length equals 17 residues. Germline assignment: CDR1 LGHNA and CDR2 YNFKEQ. The CDR3 spells CASSPSVRDRAYNEQFF. The CDR3 nucleotides read TGTGCCAGCAGCCCGAGTGTACGGGACAGGGCCTACAATGAGCAGTTCTTC.

The chain couples TRBV9 to TRBJ2-7, with D perhaps matching TRBD1 (6 bases). Trimming removed 1 base from V and 2 bases from J, with 10 bases in between. This CDR3 is built from 14 residues. The germline V gene has CDR1 SGDLS and CDR2 YYNGEE. CDR3 amino acids: CASSVNRAPYEQYF. The CDR3 DNA reads as TGTGCCAGCAGCGTAAACAGGGCCCCCTACGAGCAGTACTTC.

About this clone: Other DNA sequences in the same sample also yield this CDR3. V and J are TRBV2 and TRBJ1-4; D possibly corresponds to TRBD1 (5 bases). Deletions cut 2 bases from V and 5 bases from J, with 6 bases between. Germline V CDR1 and CDR2: SNHLY, FYNNEI. CDR3 size: 13 residues. This CDR3 reads CASSERTNEKLFF. The CDR3 nucleotides read TGTGCCAGCAGTGAACGGACAAATGAAAAACTGTTTTTT.

In its sample, this clone was seen once. This chain joins TRBV27 and TRBJ1-1; TRBD1 agrees at 8 bases. The germline V gene has CDR1 MNHEY and CDR2 SMNVEV (reference sequence). The CDR3 extends over 14 amino acids. The V and J ends lost 4 bases and 2 bases, in that order; junction bases with no gene match: 3. CDR3 nucleotides: TGTGCCAGCAGTTGGACAGGGTTTAACACTGAAGCTTTCTTT. Translating gives CASSWTGFNTEAFF.

The chain recombines TRBV5-1 with TRBJ1-2, with 9 bases that match TRBD1. Trimming removed 0 bases from V and 4 bases from J; junction bases left unmatched: 7. Germline V gene lookup returns CDR1 SGHRS and CDR2 YFSETQ. CDR3 size: 16 residues. CDR3 amino acids: CASSLAEGQGPYGYTF. The CDR3 nucleotides read TGCGCCAGCAGCTTGGCAGAGGGACAGGGACCCTATGGCTACACCTTC. The variable domain in full, completed from reference TRBV5-1 and TRBJ1-2, reads KAGVTQTPRYLIKTRGQQVTLSCSPISGHRSVSWYQQTPGQGLQFLFEYFSETQRNKGNFPGRFSGRQFSNSRSEMNVSTLELGDSALYLCASSLAEGQGPYGYTFGSGTRLTVV.

The genes are TRBV6-5 and TRBJ1-1, with D perhaps matching TRBD1 (5 bases). The CDR3 runs 16 residues. The germline gives CDR1 MNHEY, CDR2 SVGAGI. The germline V and J ends were trimmed by 2 bases and 1 base, with 14 bases remaining between them. CDR3 DNA: TGTGCCAGCAGTTACGGGACTTCGCTGGGGAACACTGAAGCTTTCTTT. Protein: CASSYGTSLGNTEAFF.

CDR3 protein: CASSRDASPVRDSPLHF. The CDR3 bases are TGTGCCAGCAGTCGAGACGCGAGCCCGGTGAGGGATTCACCCCTCCACTTT. The chain couples TRBV28 to TRBJ1-6, with D hard to call. This CDR3 is built from 17 residues. Germline CDR1 is MDHEN and CDR2 is SYDVKM. Trimming took 5 bases from V and 8 from J, leaving 22 bases between them.

The rearrangement joins TRBV24-1 to TRBJ2-1; possible D gene TRBD2, 5 bases. CDR1 KGHDR and CDR2 SFDVKD come from the germline V gene. The CDR3 covers 13 residues. The V end lost 9 bases, the J end lost 5 bases, and 13 bases lay between the germline ends. This CDR3 reads CATAELVDNEQFF. In DNA form, the CDR3 reads TGTGCCACCGCCGAACTAGTGGACAATGAGCAGTTCTTC.

J is TRBJ1-3 and V is TRBV6-5; D unresolved. This CDR3 has 15 residues. Germline CDR1 and CDR2: MNHEY and SVGAGI. Trimming removed 0 bases from V and 0 bases from J, with 6 bases in between. Here the CDR3 DNA reads TGTGCCAGCAGTTACTCGGCGGACTCTGGAAACACCATATATTTT. Translated: CASSYSADSGNTIYF.

DNA of the CDR3: TGTGCCATCAGTGTAGGACTAGGCCCCTACAATGAGCAGTTCTTC. It yields the protein CAISVGLGPYNEQFF. The chain carries TRBV10-3 and TRBJ2-1; TRBD2 matches at 7 bases. Germline CDR1 reads ENHRY; CDR2 reads SYGVKD. The CDR3 loop spans 15 amino acids. The trim removed 4 bases at V and 2 bases at J, leaving 5 bases unmatched.

V usage is TRBV5-1 and J usage is TRBJ1-1, with 12 bases lining up with TRBD1. CDR3 size: 16 residues. Germline CDR1 is SGHRS and CDR2 is YFSETQ. V lost 4 bases to trimming and J lost 1 base; unmatched junction nucleotides: 5. The CDR3 DNA reads as TGCGCCAGCAGCGGGGGACAGGGGGCAGGGAACACTGAAGCTTTCTTT. Its translation: CASSGGQGAGNTEAFF.

This chain connects TRBV28 to TRBJ1-4, with 7 bases identical to TRBD1. Unmatched junction bases numbered 12, after V lost 6 bases and J lost 8 bases. The CDR3 has 15 amino acids. The germline CDR1 and CDR2 sequences are MDHEN and SYDVKM. Here the CDR3 reads CASSSAGQSYEKLFF. CDR3 sequence (DNA): TGTGCCAGCAGCTCTGCGGGACAGTCCTACGAAAAACTGTTTTTT.

The chain uses TRBV7-2 and TRBJ2-7, with D possibly TRBD2 on 6 matching bases. Trimming removed 4 bases from V and 4 bases from J, with 11 bases in between. The CDR3 extends over 13 amino acids. The germline CDR1 and CDR2 sequences are SGHTA and FQGNSA. The CDR3 sequence: CASSWVEGYEQYF. The CDR3 DNA reads as TGTGCCAGCAGCTGGGTGGAGGGTTACGAGCAGTACTTC.

The rearrangement links TRBV28 to TRBJ1-2; 9 bases agree with TRBD1. The germline V gene has CDR1 MDHEN and CDR2 SYDVKM. The CDR3 has 13 residues. The V gene end was trimmed by 0 bases and the J gene end by 7 bases; junction bases not matched to a gene: 0. The CDR3 protein is CASSLWGQGGYTF. In nucleotides, the CDR3 is TGTGCCAGCAGTTTATGGGGACAGGGTGGCTACACCTTC.

The chain joins TRBV27 to TRBJ1-2; 7 nucleotides agree with TRBD1. The CDR3 loop spans 13 amino acids. Trimming at V came to 6 bases and at J to 3 bases, leaving 4 bases not matched to a gene. The germline gives CDR1 MNHEY, CDR2 SMNVEV (reference sequence). The CDR3 here is CASSVQGDYGYTF. The DNA of the CDR3 is TGTGCCAGCAGCGTCCAGGGGGACTATGGCTACACCTTC.

The DNA of the CDR3 is TGTGCCAGCAGCTTAAGGAGGTTCCACGAGCAGTACTTC. Encoded protein: CASSLRRFHEQYF. The chain couples TRBV7-2 to TRBJ2-7, with D possibly TRBD2 on 5 matching bases. The V gene's germline CDR1 is SGHTA and CDR2 FQGNSA. The ends were cut back, 2 bases at V and 5 bases at J, with 10 bases in the middle. The CDR3 contains 13 residues.

This chain joins TRBV7-3 and TRBJ2-2; D is possibly TRBD2 (6 bases). This CDR3 region has 19 residues. Trimming stripped 10 bases from V and 3 bases from J, with 30 bases between. Germline V CDR1 and CDR2: SGHTA, FQGTGA. The CDR3 reads CANPLTGSSGEAYTGELFF. In DNA, the CDR3 is TGTGCCAACCCGCTAACAGGATCGTCGGGAGAAGCTTACACCGGGGAGCTGTTTTTT.